The 28 T cell receptor beta chains in this list originate from one sample, sequenced in a study of CD8 T cells in Susac syndrome. RNA amounts of about 0.5 to 1 ug underwent reverse transcription with random hexamers. Using its own MiXCR run on the immunoSEQ multiplex PCR reads, TCRdb lists one record per CDR3 protein. The sample carries more than 20,000 distinct CDR3 sequences, approximately 93% recorded once. Material: CD8+ T cells from PBMCs. The receptors shown here come from a human donor in good health.

The chain uses TRBV7-2 and TRBJ2-3, with 10 bases aligning to TRBD1. CDR1 and CDR2 (germline): SGHTA, FQGNSA. V gave up 4 bases and J gave up 3 bases; unmatched junction bases: 4. There are 15 residues in the CDR3. DNA of the CDR3: TGTGCCAGCAGCTCGGGACAGGGGACGACAGATACGCAGTATTTT. This codes for CASSSGQGTTDTQYF.

This clonotype was seen just once. CDR3 bases: TGTGCCATCCTACAGGACACCCACAAGACACCTAACACCGGGGAGCTGTTTTTT. This sequence encodes CAILQDTHKTPNTGELFF. The V call is TRBV10-3, the J call TRBJ2-2; possible D gene TRBD1, 5 bases. The CDR3 covers 18 residues. Trimming removed 8 bases from V and 2 bases from J, with 24 bases in between. The germline V gene has CDR1 ENHRY and CDR2 SYGVKD.

The V gene is TRBV19, the J gene TRBJ2-2; D is undetermined. The length of the CDR3 is 15 residues. CDR1 is LNHDA, CDR2 SQIVND, per germline (reference sequence). Trimming removed 5 bases at V and 0 bases at J, with 10 bases between. The CDR3 region has the DNA TGTGCCAGTAGTCTTTGGGTCGCGAACACCGGGGAGCTGTTTTTT. Its protein product is CASSLWVANTGELFF.

This clonotype was recorded once. J is TRBJ2-1 and V is TRBV4-1, with 8 bases aligning to TRBD1. In germline, CDR1 is MGHRA, CDR2 YSYEKL. Germline trimming cut 4 bases from V and 4 bases from J; bases unmatched to any gene: 9. The CDR3 is made up of 16 amino acids. The CDR3 sequence is CASSPNDRGVYNEQFF. The CDR3 region has the DNA TGCGCCAGCAGCCCTAACGACAGGGGCGTTTACAATGAGCAGTTCTTC.

The V and J genes are TRBV6-4 and TRBJ2-2, with a tentative D call TRBD1 (6 bases). Germline V CDR1 and CDR2: MRHNA, SNTAGT. The CDR3 has 13 amino acids. Trimming left V 4 bases short and J 5 bases short, with 8 bases between. The CDR3 protein is CASSAGVTGELFF. The CDR3 DNA is TGTGCCAGCAGTGCAGGGGTGACCGGGGAGCTGTTTTTT.

The chain combines TRBV20-1 with TRBJ1-1, with a weak D call TRBD1 (5 bases). Germline V CDR1 and CDR2: DFQATT, SNEGSKA (reference sequence). This CDR3 contains 13 residues. V was cut by 6 bases and J by 4 bases, with 15 bases left in between. CDR3 sequence reads: CSALAGGITEAFF. As DNA, the CDR3 is TGCAGTGCCCTCGCTGGGGGTATCACTGAAGCTTTCTTT.

This clonotype was picked up a small number of times. This sequence joins TRBV3-1 and TRBJ2-7; 8 bases are a match to TRBD1. The CDR3 spans 15 residues. V shed 3 bases and J 2 bases; nucleotides not matched to a gene: 6. Germline V lookup: CDR1 LGHDT, CDR2 YNNKEL (reference sequence). The CDR3: CASSHDRGLAYEQYF. Here the CDR3 DNA reads TGTGCCAGCAGCCATGACAGGGGTTTAGCCTACGAGCAGTACTTC.

This clonotype has just one count. The chain combines TRBV13 with TRBJ2-5, with 7 nucleotides matching TRBD1. The CDR3 consists of 18 residues. Germline V gene data show CDR1 as PRHDT and CDR2 as FYEKMQ (reference sequence). The trim removed 5 bases at V and 5 bases at J, leaving 20 bases unmatched. DNA of the CDR3: TGTGCCAGCAGCCCTCTCGAAGGACAGGCCCAACGGCAGGAGACCCAGTACTTC. Translated: CASSPLEGQAQRQETQYF.

This rearrangement joins TRBV7-2 to TRBJ2-5; the D call may be TRBD1 or TRBD2 (7 bases each). The germline gives CDR1 SGHTA, CDR2 FQGNSA. The CDR3 loop spans 17 amino acids. Between the trimmed V and J ends, which lost 2 bases and 5 bases, there was a span of 21 bases. CDR3 sequence (DNA): TGTGCCAGCAGCTTATTGAAGGGAGGGGGCGCAAGGGAGACCCAGTACTTC. Amino acid sequence: CASSLLKGGGARETQYF.

The rearrangement joins TRBV4-1 to TRBJ1-5; possibly TRBD1 for D (5 bases). This CDR3 has 19 residues. Germline V gene lookup returns CDR1 MGHRA and CDR2 YSYEKL. The germline V and J ends were trimmed by 0 bases and 0 bases, with 18 bases remaining between them. CDR3 sequence: CASSQDPWQGRGSNQPQHF. CDR3 in DNA: TGCGCCAGCAGCCAAGATCCCTGGCAGGGAAGGGGTAGCAATCAGCCCCAGCATTTT.

This chain uses TRBV18 with TRBJ1-1; a weak D match, TRBD1 (5 bases). Germline assignment: CDR1 KGHSH and CDR2 LQKENI. CDR3 length equals 14 residues. Trimming stripped 1 base from V and 7 bases from J, with 13 bases between. The chain's CDR3 is CASSPRGEWGEAFF. CDR3 bases: TGTGCCAGCTCACCACGGGGGGAGTGGGGTGAAGCTTTCTTT.

The chain couples TRBV19 to TRBJ1-4; TRBD1 agrees at 8 bases. CDR3 length: 15 amino acids. V lost 6 bases to trimming and J lost 7 bases; unmatched junction nucleotides: 10. Germline CDR1 is LNHDA and CDR2 is SQIVND (reference sequence). For the CDR3, the DNA is TGTGCCAGTAGCATCCCCCGTGACAGGGGTGAAAAACTGTTTTTT. Translation: CASSIPRDRGEKLFF. Based on the CDR3 plus reference TRBV19 and TRBJ1-4, the full variable domain is DGGITQSPKYLFRKEGQNVTLSCEQNLNHDAMYWYRQDPGQGLRLIYYSQIVNDFQKGDIAEGYSVSREKKESFPLTVTSAQKNPTAFYLCASSIPRDRGEKLFFGSGTQLSVL.

The table lists this clonotype with a count of one. CDR3 in amino acids: CASIRSGGSIDEQFF. DNA of the CDR3: TGTGCCAGCATCCGTAGCGGGGGTTCAATCGATGAGCAGTTCTTC. The V call is TRBV2, the J call TRBJ2-1; 9 positions match TRBD2. Looked up from germline, CDR1 is SNHLY and CDR2 is FYNNEI. The CDR3 consists of 15 residues. The J segment lost 8 bases and the V segment lost 7 bases, leaving 12 bases of the junction unmatched.

The rearrangement links TRBV27 to TRBJ1-5; maybe TRBD1 (5 bases). The CDR3 length is 14 residues. V was cut by 6 bases and J by 4 bases, with 13 bases left in between. Per germline, CDR1 MNHEY and CDR2 SMNVEV (reference sequence). CDR3 in DNA: TGTGCCAGCAGACTACCGGGGGAAAATCAGCCCCAGCATTTT. Translating it yields CASRLPGENQPQHF.

The rearrangement uses TRBV6-2 or TRBV6-3 and TRBJ2-7, with D unresolved. The length of the CDR3 is 14 residues. V gave up 0 bases and J gave up 3 bases, with 9 bases separating them. CDR1 is MNHEY, CDR2 SVGEGT, per germline. This CDR3 is CASSYSFENYEQYF. Written as DNA, the CDR3 is TGTGCCAGCAGTTACTCATTCGAAAACTACGAGCAGTACTTC.

This clonotype has just one count. The CDR3 is CASSKDLNSGGSGKLFF. CDR3 DNA: TGCGCCAGCAGCAAGGACCTCAACTCCGGCGGGTCTGGAAAACTGTTTTTT. The rearrangement links TRBV4-3 to TRBJ1-4, with unresolved D. Deletions cut 5 bases from V and 10 bases from J, with 26 bases between. Looked up from germline, CDR1 is LGHNA and CDR2 is YSLEER. The CDR3 is 17 amino acids.

J is TRBJ2-7 and V is TRBV6-1; 10 bases align to TRBD1. The CDR3 is 14 amino acids. V lost 11 bases and J lost 5; bases outside the gene matches: 12. CDR1 is MNHNS and CDR2 is SASEGT in the germline V gene. This chain's CDR3 is CAGDGGTGVDEQYF. CDR3 nucleotide sequence: TGTGCCGGTGACGGAGGGACAGGGGTCGACGAGCAGTACTTC.

The gene calls are TRBV9 and TRBJ2-3, with 10 bases lining up with TRBD2. From germline, CDR1 is SGDLS and CDR2 YYNGEE. The CDR3 extends over 15 amino acids. After removal of 4 bases from V and 4 bases from J, the junction contained 6 bases not matched to a gene. The CDR3 is CASSLGLADPDTQYF. In DNA, the CDR3 is TGTGCCAGCAGCCTAGGACTAGCGGATCCAGATACGCAGTATTTT.

This clonotype came up once. This CDR3 is CASRPTGENYGYTF. The CDR3 DNA is TGTGCCAGCAGGCCAACAGGGGAGAACTATGGCTACACCTTC. V is TRBV6-2 or TRBV6-3 and J is TRBJ1-2; 7 bases agree with TRBD1. V lost 6 bases and J lost 2; bases outside the gene matches: 6. CDR1 MNHEY and CDR2 SVGEGT come from the germline V gene. The CDR3 runs to 14 residues.

V gene TRBV9 combines with J gene TRBJ2-3, with 7 bases fitting TRBD2. Germline V gene lookup returns CDR1 SGDLS and CDR2 YYNGEE. The V and J ends lost 2 bases and 0 bases, in that order; junction bases with no gene match: 3. CDR3 length equals 15 residues. DNA of the CDR3: TGTGCCAGCAGCGTCCTAGCGGCTAGCACAGATACGCAGTATTTT. It translates to CASSVLAASTDTQYF. Supplemented by reference TRBV9 and TRBJ2-3, the full variable domain reads DSGVTQTPKHLITATGQRVTLRCSPRSGDLSVYWYQQSLDQGLQFLIQYYNGEERAKGNILERFSAQQFPDLHSELNLSSLELGDSALYFCASSVLAASTDTQYFGPGTRLTVL.

The genes are TRBV4-3 and TRBJ2-2; D tentatively reads TRBD1 or TRBD2 (6 bases each). This CDR3 is 17 amino acids long. Trimming left V 0 bases short and J 6 bases short, with 17 bases between. CDR1 and CDR2 from the germline V gene are LGHNA and YSLEER. This CDR3 is CASSQEVGGLWAGELFF. In nucleotides, the CDR3 is TGCGCCAGCAGCCAAGAAGTAGGGGGACTTTGGGCCGGGGAGCTGTTTTTT.

The CDR3, as DNA: TGTGCCAGCAGTTCTCGGAGAGGGGGCTTGGGGCCCCAGCATTTT. Translating gives CASSSRRGGLGPQHF. The V gene is TRBV12-3 or TRBV12-4, the J gene TRBJ1-5; 7 bases agree with TRBD1. The CDR3 is 15 residues long. Trimming took 4 bases from V and 9 from J; bases not matched to a gene: 12.

The chain recombines TRBV5-8 with TRBJ2-3; D might be TRBD2 (5 bases). Germline assignment: CDR1 SGHTS and CDR2 YDEGEE. V was clipped by 7 bases and J by 2 bases, with 14 bases between them. The CDR3 spans 14 residues. CDR3 in amino acids: CASRDTRVTDTQYF. CDR3 bases: TGTGCCAGCCGCGATACTAGAGTCACAGATACGCAGTATTTT.

This chain connects TRBV10-2 to TRBJ1-2; D unclear. CDR1 WSHSY and CDR2 SAAADI come from the germline V gene. V shed 0 bases and J shed 8 bases, with 16 bases lying between them. The CDR3 is made up of 15 amino acids. The chain's CDR3 is CASSESIQKRRGYTF. The CDR3 DNA reads as TGCGCCAGCAGTGAGTCGATACAGAAGAGAAGGGGCTACACCTTC.

The chain recombines TRBV6-2 or TRBV6-3 with TRBJ1-5; tentative D call: TRBD1 (5 bases). Germline V gene sequence: CDR1 MNHEY, CDR2 SVGEGT. This CDR3 region has 13 residues. Trimming shortened V by 8 bases and J by 7 bases, and 15 bases separated the two germline ends. CDR3 bases: TGTGCCAGCCATGACAGCTTAGACCAGCCCCAGCATTTT. It specifies CASHDSLDQPQHF.

The gene calls are TRBV4-3 and TRBJ2-1, with D possibly matching TRBD1 (5 bases). This CDR3 region has 15 residues. Germline V gene lookup returns CDR1 LGHNA and CDR2 YSLEER. V dropped 7 bases and J dropped 0 bases, with 13 bases sitting between them. CDR3 loop: CASTSRVGSYNEQFF. DNA for the CDR3: TGCGCCAGCACTTCCAGGGTGGGCTCCTACAATGAGCAGTTCTTC.

The chain joins TRBV6-1 to TRBJ2-3; 7 bases line up with TRBD1. CDR1 is MNHNS, CDR2 SASEGT, per germline. The junction had 5 bases not matched to a gene; V was cut back by 4 bases and J by 1 base. The CDR3 covers 15 residues. CDR3 protein: CASSGRQGRTDTQYF. The CDR3 DNA follows: TGTGCCAGCAGTGGCCGACAGGGTCGCACAGATACGCAGTATTTT.

The rearrangement joins TRBV9 to TRBJ2-3, with D perhaps TRBD1 (6 bases). The V end lost 3 bases, the J end lost 6 bases, and 11 bases lay between the germline ends. CDR3 length: 13 residues. Looked up from germline, CDR1 is SGDLS and CDR2 is YYNGEE. CDR3: CASSERGKDTQYF. The CDR3 DNA reads TGTGCCAGCAGCGAAAGGGGGAAGGATACGCAGTATTTT.